This TCR beta chain was captured by sequencing in a study of T cell responses to AZD1222 COVID-19 vaccine. Method: immunoSEQ multiplex PCR; TCRdb's copy keeps in-frame clones and lacks some. The sample gives tens of thousands of clones, just over 90% of which show up once; roughly 20% is in the top ten. Study-wide results and limits: The donor group comprised mostly white British people and more females; the analysis possibly underestimated clonal diversity.

CDR3 length: 15 amino acids. CDR1 SGHAT and CDR2 FQDESV come from the germline V gene (reference sequence). V lost 7 bases to trimming and J lost 6 bases; unmatched junction nucleotides: 10. This clone appeared a single time. Its antigen is as yet unknown. The rearrangement links TRBV11-1 to TRBJ2-1, with 9 nucleotides matching TRBD1. Material: peripheral blood, obtained on day 0 of AZD1222 vaccination. The TCR comes from an adult in good health. As DNA, the CDR3 is TGTGCCAGCAATAACAAACGGACAGGGGCCAATGAGCAGTTCTTC. It yields the protein CASNNKRTGANEQFF. Combining the CDR3 with reference TRBV11-1 and TRBJ2-1 gives the whole variable domain EAEVAQSPRYKITEKSQAVAFWCDPISGHATLYWYRQILGQGPELLVQFQDESVVDDSQLPKDRFSAERLKGVDSTLKIQPAELGDSAMYLCASNNKRTGANEQFFGPGTRLTVL.